Given below is one TCR beta chain in context. Its target is unknown. The method was immunoSEQ multiplex PCR; TCRdb's version includes in-frame clones alone and lacks a portion of them. The repertoire holds around 2.5 million clones, with under 95% as singletons. The sample belongs to a study of shared clonotypes between healthy human individuals. Study-level background: The cohort comprised a couple of women and a few men. Their ages spanned 18 to 49 years. Donors had three CD4 naive, three CD4 memory, two CD8 naive and one CD8 memory plate apiece. Study findings and constraints: Specimens sampled were limited to blood, with tissue repertoires likely differing.

Donors, without exception, were Caucasian adults residing in Nashville, Tennessee. In germline, CDR1 is SGHDT, CDR2 YYEEEE. Trimming at V came to 0 bases and at J to 1 base, leaving 0 bases not matched to a gene. The CDR3 spans 15 residues. The gene calls are TRBV5-6 and TRBJ2-3; TRBD1 matches at 9 bases. Material: naive CD4+ T cells from PBMCs. The subset is: CD45RA+ positively selected. This clonotype originated in a man aged 18 to 30 in good health. Some clones in this sample may be carry-over from other donors' samples. In DNA form, the CDR3 reads TGTGCCAGCAGCTTGGGACAGGGGGGCACAGATACGCAGTATTTT. This translates into CASSLGQGGTDTQYF.